This record looks at one T cell receptor beta chain sequence and its context. Its antigen is undetermined. This entry belongs to a study of Ad26.COV2.S vaccination and SARS-CoV-2 variants. For the study at large: Ad26.COV2.S was injected intramuscularly once or twice, 56 days apart.

The repertoire was sequenced with immunoSEQ multiplex PCR; TCRdb's copy has only in-frame clones and lacks some. The data show more than 350,000 clones, around nine tenths seen once. General study points: Among vaccine recipients, spike-specific TCR breadth exceeded that of placebo recipients.

Treatment given: approximately 18 received Ad26.COV2.S at low or high dose, single or two shots; several received placebo; per-sample allocation not given. The samples date from day 63 after the first vaccine or placebo injection. Boston supplied an adult donor aged 18-55 years. An Ad26 vector was used to express Wuhan-strain SARS-CoV-2 spike as the vaccine. Germline CDR1 SQVTM, CDR2 ANQGSEA. V lost 8 bases, J lost 1 base, and 11 bases lay in between. This CDR3 comprises 13 residues. The TCR was taken from a person aged 18-65 years who received the Ad26.COV2.S COVID-19 vaccine or a placebo. V gene TRBV29-1 combines with J gene TRBJ2-2; D gene ambiguous. Specimen: peripheral blood, collected in a trial of Ad26.COV2.S vaccine versus placebo. The CDR3 nucleotides are TGCAGCATGAGGACCTGGAACACCGGGGAGCTGTTTTTT. This translates into CSMRTWNTGELFF.